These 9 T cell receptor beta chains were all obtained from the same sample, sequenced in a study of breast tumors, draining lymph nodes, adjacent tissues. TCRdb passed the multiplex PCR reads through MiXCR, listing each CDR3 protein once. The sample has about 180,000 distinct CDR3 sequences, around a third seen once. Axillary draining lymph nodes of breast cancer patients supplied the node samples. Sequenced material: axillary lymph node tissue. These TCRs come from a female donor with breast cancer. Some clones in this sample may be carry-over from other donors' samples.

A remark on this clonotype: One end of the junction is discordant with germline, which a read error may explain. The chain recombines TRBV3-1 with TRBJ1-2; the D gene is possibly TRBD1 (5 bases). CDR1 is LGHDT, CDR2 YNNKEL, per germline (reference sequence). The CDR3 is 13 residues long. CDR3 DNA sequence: TGCGCCAGCAGCCCACAAGGGACGGGTGTCTACACCTTC. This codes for CASSPQGTGVYTF. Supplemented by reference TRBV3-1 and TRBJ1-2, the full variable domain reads DTAVSQTPKYLVTQMGNDKSIKCEQNLGHDTMYWYKQDSKKFLKIMFSYNNKELIINETVPNRFSPKSPDKAHLNLHINSLELGDSAVYFCASSPQGTGVYTFGSGTRLTVV.

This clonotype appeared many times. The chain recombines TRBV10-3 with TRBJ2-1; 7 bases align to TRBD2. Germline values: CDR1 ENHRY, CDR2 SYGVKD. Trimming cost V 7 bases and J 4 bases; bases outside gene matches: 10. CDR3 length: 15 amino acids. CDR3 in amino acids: CAITSGTGGYNEQFF. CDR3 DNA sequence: TGTGCCATCACCAGTGGGACCGGGGGGTACAATGAGCAGTTCTTC.

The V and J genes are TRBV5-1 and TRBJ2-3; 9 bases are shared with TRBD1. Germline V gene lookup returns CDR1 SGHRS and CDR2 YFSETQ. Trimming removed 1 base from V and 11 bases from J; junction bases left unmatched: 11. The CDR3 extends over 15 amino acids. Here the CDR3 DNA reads TGCGCCAGCAGCTTGAGGACAGGGGTTTACAATGAGCAGTATTTT. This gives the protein CASSLRTGVYNEQYF.

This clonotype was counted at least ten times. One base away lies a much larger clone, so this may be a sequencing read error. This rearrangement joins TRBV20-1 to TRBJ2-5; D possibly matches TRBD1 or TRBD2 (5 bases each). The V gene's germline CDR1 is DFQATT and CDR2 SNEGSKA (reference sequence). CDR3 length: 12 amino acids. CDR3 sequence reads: CSASWVGETPYF. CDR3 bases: TGCAGTGCTAGCTGGGTGGGGGAGACCCCGTACTTC.

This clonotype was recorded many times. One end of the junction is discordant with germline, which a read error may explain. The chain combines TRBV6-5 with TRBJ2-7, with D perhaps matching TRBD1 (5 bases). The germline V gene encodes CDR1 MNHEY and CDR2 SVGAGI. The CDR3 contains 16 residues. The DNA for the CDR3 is TGTGCCAGCAGTCACTCCCCTGGGCGTAGGGGCTACGAGCAGTACTTC. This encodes CASSHSPGRRGYEQYF.

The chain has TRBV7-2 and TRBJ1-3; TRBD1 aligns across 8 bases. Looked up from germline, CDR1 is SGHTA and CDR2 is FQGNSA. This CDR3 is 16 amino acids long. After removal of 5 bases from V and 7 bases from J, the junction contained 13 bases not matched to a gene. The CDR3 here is CASSRWTGLRGNTIYF. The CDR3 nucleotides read TGTGCCAGCAGCCGCTGGACAGGGCTTCGGGGGAACACCATATATTTT.

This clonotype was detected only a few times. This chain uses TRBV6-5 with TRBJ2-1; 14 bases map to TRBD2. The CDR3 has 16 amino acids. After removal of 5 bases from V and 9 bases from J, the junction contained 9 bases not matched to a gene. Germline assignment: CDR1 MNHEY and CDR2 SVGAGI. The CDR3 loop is CASSHGKGLAGAEQFF. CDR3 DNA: TGTGCCAGCAGTCACGGCAAGGGACTAGCGGGAGCTGAGCAGTTCTTC.

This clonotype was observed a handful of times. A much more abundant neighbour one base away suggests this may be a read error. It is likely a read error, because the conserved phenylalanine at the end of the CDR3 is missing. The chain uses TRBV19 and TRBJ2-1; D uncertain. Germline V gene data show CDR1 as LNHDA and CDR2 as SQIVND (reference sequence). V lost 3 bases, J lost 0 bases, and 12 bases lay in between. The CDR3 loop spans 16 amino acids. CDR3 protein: CASSIGFFTSYNEQFS. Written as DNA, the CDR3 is TGTGCCAGTAGTATCGGCTTTTTTACCTCCTACAATGAGCAGTTCTCC.

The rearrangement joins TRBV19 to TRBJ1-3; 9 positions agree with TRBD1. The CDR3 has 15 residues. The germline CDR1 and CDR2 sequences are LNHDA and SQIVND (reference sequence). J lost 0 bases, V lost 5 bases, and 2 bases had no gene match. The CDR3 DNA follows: TGTGCCAGTAGTGGGACAGGGCACTCTGGAAACACCATATATTTT. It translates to CASSGTGHSGNTIYF.